This TCR beta chain was recovered during a study of blood T cell repertoires in COVID-19 (TCRdb year 2020). General notes on the study: Collaborator samples came from the United States, Italy and Spain and covered acute and convalescent phases of COVID-19. The samples were drawn from the first 160 participants of the ongoing ImmuneRACE study and from 950 to 1,500 subjects provided by 6 global collaborators. Sample metadata almost always included a de-identified subject ID, COVID-19 status, age in years and sex. The prospective study material was composed of cDNA or gDNA derived from T cells, B-cell-depleted T cells, or PBMCs. Where HLA class I and class II types were available, the types were taken from metadata supplied by the sample provider, not from assay-based typing. The repertoires were released in a freely available public database meant as a resource for research on the immune response to SARS-CoV-2. The dataset comprised deeply sampled blood TCRbeta repertoires from subjects exposed to, actively infected with, or recovered from COVID-19. The paper as a whole reports these results and caveats: Clinical and demographic metadata were provided uncurated, with the amount varying by source and participant.

TCRbeta CDR3 regions were amplified from genomic DNA using the immunoSEQ Assay, a bias-controlled multiplex PCR. As for the original processing: The number of nucleated cells in each sample was estimated by amplification of reference gene primers within the assay. To quantify the absolute abundance of each unique TCRbeta CDR3 rearrangement, sequence reads were collapsed and filtered. For each sample, productive Simpson clonality was calculated as the square root of Simpson's diversity index over productive rearrangements. The source is immuneACCESS, and TCRdb retained only in-frame sequences with V and J called. Part of the clones is not carried over; for the studies checked, unresolved V genes explain less than half of this, and the remainder is unexplained. That table supplies the V and J calls and clone size; D and trimming were determined from the DNA. The sample includes 140,000 to 150,000 clones, with approximately 80% observed a single time. Roughly 10% of the sample goes to the ten largest clones.

The germline V gene (reference sequence) specifies GTSNPN as CDR1 and SVGIG as CDR2. V is pruned by 2 bases and J by 7 bases, leaving 7 bases of the junction without a gene match. Counted from cysteine to phenylalanine, this CDR3 has 15 amino acids. Only the CDR3 DNA stays, 45 bases, in frame from base 1. Comment on this clone: No antigen is known for it. Qualities for individual bases were not recorded, and no much larger clone is one base off.

Whole blood was collected in K2EDTA tubes by collaborating institutions according to the institutions' own protocols. For TCRbeta analysis, collaborators shipped samples in one of three forms: frozen whole blood, isolated PBMCs, or DNA extracted from either of those sample types. The sample was peripheral blood. The clonotype originates from a man aged 55 to 70 with active or convalescent COVID-19. In this chain, TRBV30 is recombined with TRBJ1-4, with 10 bases in between that match TRBD1. In nucleotide form, the sequence is TGTGCCTGGAGTCCGCGGACAGGGGGAGGTGAAAAACTGTTTTTT. Its product reads: CAWSPRTGGGEKLFF.